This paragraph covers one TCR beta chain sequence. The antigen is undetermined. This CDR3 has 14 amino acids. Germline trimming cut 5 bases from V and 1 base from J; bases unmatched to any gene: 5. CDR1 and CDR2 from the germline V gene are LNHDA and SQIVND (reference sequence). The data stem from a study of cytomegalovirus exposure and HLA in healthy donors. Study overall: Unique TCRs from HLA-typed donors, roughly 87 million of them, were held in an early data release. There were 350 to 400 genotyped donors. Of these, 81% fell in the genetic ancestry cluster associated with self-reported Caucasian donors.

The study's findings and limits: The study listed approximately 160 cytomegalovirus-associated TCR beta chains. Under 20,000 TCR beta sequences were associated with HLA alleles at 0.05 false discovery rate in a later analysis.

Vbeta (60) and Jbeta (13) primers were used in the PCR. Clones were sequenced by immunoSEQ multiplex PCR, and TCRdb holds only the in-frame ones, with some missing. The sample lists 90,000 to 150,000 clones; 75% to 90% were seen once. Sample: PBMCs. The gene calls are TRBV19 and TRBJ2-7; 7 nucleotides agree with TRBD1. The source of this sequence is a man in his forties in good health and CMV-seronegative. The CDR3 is CASSVGGASYEQYF. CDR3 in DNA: TGTGCCAGTAGTGTAGGGGGCGCGTCCTACGAGCAGTACTTC. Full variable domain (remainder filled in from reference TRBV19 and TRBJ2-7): DGGITQSPKYLFRKEGQNVTLSCEQNLNHDAMYWYRQDPGQGLRLIYYSQIVNDFQKGDIAEGYSVSREKKESFPLTVTSAQKNPTAFYLCASSVGGASYEQYFGPGTRLTVT.